The 22 T cell receptor beta chains in this list originate from one sample, sequenced in a study of blood T cell repertoires in COVID-19. TCRdb's copy holds only in-frame clones and misses some; the assay was immunoSEQ multiplex PCR. The sample contains roughly 220,000 clones, around three quarters of which appear only once. The sequencing input was peripheral blood. The receptors derive from a woman aged 70-85 years with acute or convalescent COVID-19.

This clone was counted only a few times. The J gene is TRBJ2-1, the V gene TRBV12-5, with a tentative D call TRBD1 (6 bases). Germline loops: CDR1 LGHNT, CDR2 FRNRAP. The CDR3 extends over 15 amino acids. Trimming removed 2 bases from V and 3 bases from J, with 11 bases in between. Here the CDR3 DNA reads TGTGCTAGTGGTTTGCTCCCGGGACACTACAATGAGCAGTTCTTC. Translated: CASGLLPGHYNEQFF.

The chain couples TRBV28 to TRBJ2-7; 8 nucleotides agree with TRBD2. This CDR3 has 13 amino acids. After removal of 7 bases from V and 4 bases from J, the junction contained 6 bases not matched to a gene. The germline V gene has CDR1 MDHEN and CDR2 SYDVKM. CDR3 in amino acids: CASNRGGSYEQYF. The CDR3 DNA reads as TGTGCCAGCAATCGGGGGGGCTCATACGAGCAGTACTTC.

The J gene is TRBJ1-6, the V gene TRBV13; D is uncertain. The CDR3 extends over 13 amino acids. Looked up from germline, CDR1 is PRHDT and CDR2 is FYEKMQ (reference sequence). V lost 1 base, J lost 9 bases, and 7 bases lay in between. The CDR3, as DNA: TGTGCCAGCAGCTTAGCGGGTTCTTCACCCCTCCACTTT. Translating gives CASSLAGSSPLHF.

The chain joins TRBV5-4 to TRBJ2-1; 9 bases are a match to TRBD2. The CDR3 is 15 amino acids. The germline V gene encodes CDR1 SGHNT and CDR2 YYREEE (reference sequence). J was trimmed by 4 bases and V by 1 base; bases with no gene match: 3. DNA for the CDR3: TGTGCCAGCAGCTTGAAGCGGGAGGAGTACAATGAGCAGTTCTTC. This sequence encodes CASSLKREEYNEQFF.

V usage is TRBV11-2 and J usage is TRBJ1-5; D may be TRBD1 (6 bases). The CDR3 covers 15 residues. The V gene's germline CDR1 is SGHAT and CDR2 FQNNGV. The V gene lost 2 bases and the J gene lost 8 bases, with 16 bases spanning the gap. Here the CDR3 DNA reads TGTGCCAGCAGCTTAACAGGGCTCCCCGAAGAGCCCCAGCATTTT. This translates into CASSLTGLPEEPQHF.

In DNA form, the CDR3 reads TGCAGCGTTGAAGAAGAATCAGCGCAAGTCTCTGGAAACACCATATATTTT. Translation gives CSVEEESAQVSGNTIYF. The V and J genes are TRBV29-1 and TRBJ1-3; no clear D. The CDR3 is 17 residues long. Germline CDR1 reads SQVTM; CDR2 reads ANQGSEA. Trimming took 0 bases from V and 0 from J, leaving 15 bases between them. The full variable domain, completed using reference TRBV29-1 and TRBJ1-3, is SAVISQKPSRDICQRGTSLTIQCQVDSQVTMMFWYRQQPGQSLTLIATANQGSEATYESGFVIDKFPISRPNLTFSTLTVSNMSPEDSSIYLCSVEEESAQVSGNTIYFGEGSWLTVV.

The chain recombines TRBV7-9 with TRBJ1-2; the match to TRBD1 covers 7 bases. The CDR3 runs 15 residues. Germline V lookup: CDR1 SEHNR, CDR2 FQNEAQ (reference sequence). Losses at the gene ends were 4 bases for V and 8 bases for J; bases not matched to a gene: 13. The CDR3 DNA follows: TGTGCCAGCAGCTCTTCCCGCGACAGGGCGAAGGGCTACACCTTC. Amino acids: CASSSSRDRAKGYTF.

The chain carries TRBV5-8 and TRBJ1-1; tentatively, D is TRBD1 (6 bases). Trimming removed 6 bases at V and 5 bases at J, with 23 bases between. Per germline, CDR1 SGHTS and CDR2 YDEGEE. The CDR3 is made up of 16 amino acids. The CDR3 region is CASNPGPSTGKTEAFF. The CDR3 DNA reads as TGTGCCAGCAACCCGGGCCCCTCTACAGGGAAAACTGAAGCTTTCTTT.

Worth noting for this clone: The sample contains more than one DNA sequence encoding this CDR3. The CDR3 is CASSLQGNQPQHF. As DNA, the CDR3 is TGTGCCAGCAGTTTACAGGGGAATCAGCCCCAGCATTTT. V gene TRBV12-3 or TRBV12-4 combines with J gene TRBJ1-5, with D possibly TRBD1 on 6 matching bases. This CDR3 is 13 amino acids long. Trimming took 2 bases from V and 4 from J, leaving 6 bases between them.

This clone was seen a handful of times. The J gene is TRBJ1-5, the V gene TRBV19; 8 positions match TRBD1. Trimming at V came to 0 bases and at J to 3 bases, leaving 4 bases not matched to a gene. The germline V gene encodes CDR1 LNHDA and CDR2 SQIVND (reference sequence). CDR3 size: 16 residues. In DNA, the CDR3 is TGTGCCAGTAGTATAGACGGCAGGGGGCTCAATCAGCCCCAGCATTTT. Its translation is CASSIDGRGLNQPQHF.

This chain links TRBV6-5 with TRBJ1-2; 7 positions match TRBD1. V lost 6 bases and J lost 8; bases outside the gene matches: 6. CDR3 length: 12 residues. Germline-derived CDR1 and CDR2 are MNHEY and SVGAGI. CDR3 coding DNA: TGTGCCAGCAGCGACAGGGTCACCGGCTACACCTTC. It codes for CASSDRVTGYTF.

The CDR3 DNA follows: TGTGCCAGCAGCTTAGTGGCGGCCTTTTGGAGCTACACCTTC. This codes for CASSLVAAFWSYTF. The J gene is TRBJ1-2, the V gene TRBV7-8; D gene unclear. CDR3 length equals 14 residues. Trimming took 1 base from V and 9 from J, leaving 15 bases between them. From germline, CDR1 is SGHVS and CDR2 FQNEAQ.

V is TRBV2 and J is TRBJ1-2; 8 bases map to TRBD1. The germline V gene encodes CDR1 SNHLY and CDR2 FYNNEI. The CDR3 sequence is 15 residues long. The trim removed 4 bases at V and 3 bases at J, leaving 7 bases unmatched. For the CDR3, the DNA is TGTGCCAGCAGTGGGGGTTCGACAGGGGACTATGGCTACACCTTC. It encodes CASSGGSTGDYGYTF. Combining the CDR3 with reference TRBV2 and TRBJ1-2 gives the whole variable domain EPEVTQTPSHQVTQMGQEVILRCVPISNHLYFYWYRQILGQKVEFLVSFYNNEISEKSEIFDDQFSVERPDGSNFTLKIRSTKLEDSAMYFCASSGGSTGDYGYTFGSGTRLTVV.

The chain is built from TRBV5-1 and TRBJ2-2, with a possible D match to TRBD2 (6 bases). The CDR3 runs 16 residues. Germline V lookup: CDR1 SGHRS, CDR2 YFSETQ. Trimming removed 4 bases at V and 5 bases at J, with 18 bases between. The DNA of the CDR3 is TGCGCCAGCAGCCCCGGGACTTCACCGAGGACCGGGGAGCTGTTTTTT. As protein: CASSPGTSPRTGELFF.

The chain recombines TRBV5-5 with TRBJ2-2; tentative D call: TRBD2 (5 bases). CDR1 SGHKS and CDR2 YYEKEE come from the germline V gene (reference sequence). This CDR3 has 15 residues. The germline V and J ends were trimmed by 4 bases and 2 bases, with 12 bases remaining between them. CDR3 bases: TGTGCCAGCAGCAGGCTGGACTCCAACACCGGGGAGCTGTTTTTT. Translated: CASSRLDSNTGELFF.

This clone has just one count. This chain connects TRBV28 to TRBJ1-2; D might be TRBD1 (5 bases). The CDR3 loop spans 15 amino acids. The V gene lost 1 base and the J gene lost 3 bases, with 12 bases spanning the gap. The germline V gene encodes CDR1 MDHEN and CDR2 SYDVKM. The CDR3 sequence is CASSLFGQGDYGYTF. CDR3 in DNA: TGTGCCAGCAGTTTATTTGGTCAGGGTGACTATGGCTACACCTTC.

The chain is built from TRBV11-3 and TRBJ1-1; D gene unclear. V shed 4 bases and J shed 2 bases, with 8 bases lying between them. The CDR3 contains 13 residues. Germline V gene lookup returns CDR1 SGHNT and CDR2 YENEEA. In DNA form, the CDR3 reads TGTGCCAGCAGCTCCACACCAAACACTGAAGCTTTCTTT. Amino acids: CASSSTPNTEAFF.

V is TRBV24-1 and J is TRBJ2-4; 11 nucleotides line up with TRBD2. Germline assignment: CDR1 KGHDR and CDR2 SFDVKD. The CDR3 consists of 15 residues. J gave up 9 bases and V 3 bases, and 6 bases lay outside the gene matches. CDR3 nucleotide sequence: TGTGCCACCAGTGATACAACTAGCGGGGGCGTCATTCAGTACTTC. Its translation is CATSDTTSGGVIQYF.

The rearrangement joins TRBV28 to TRBJ2-7; the match to TRBD2 covers 9 bases. CDR1 is MDHEN and CDR2 is SYDVKM in the germline V gene. V dropped 2 bases and J dropped 0; count of bases not matched to a gene: 11. The CDR3 has 18 residues. CDR3 protein: CASSLALRLAGFSYEQYF. As DNA, the CDR3 is TGTGCCAGCAGTTTAGCGTTACGGCTAGCGGGATTCTCCTACGAGCAGTACTTC.

The chain uses TRBV14 and TRBJ2-7, with TRBD2 matching 8 bases. Trimming at V came to 4 bases and at J to 4 bases, leaving 15 bases not matched to a gene. The CDR3 is 17 amino acids. Per germline, CDR1 SGHDN and CDR2 FVKESK. CDR3 coding DNA: TGTGCCAGCAGCCCGCCTCCCTCCAGCGGGAGCTCATACGAGCAGTACTTC. Protein: CASSPPPSSGSSYEQYF.

The J gene is TRBJ1-1, the V gene TRBV27; TRBD1 agrees at 7 bases. The CDR3 extends over 15 amino acids. In germline, CDR1 is MNHEY, CDR2 SMNVEV (reference sequence). The trim removed 5 bases at V and 0 bases at J, leaving 6 bases unmatched. In nucleotides, the CDR3 is TGTGCCAGCAGTGTAACCGGGACAGTGAACACTGAAGCTTTCTTT. It specifies CASSVTGTVNTEAFF.

J is TRBJ1-5 and V is TRBV2; no reliable D call. The V and J ends lost 4 bases and 4 bases respectively, with 11 bases between them. CDR3 size: 14 residues. Per germline, CDR1 SNHLY and CDR2 FYNNEI. CDR3: CASSARRSNQPQHF. The CDR3 coding sequence is TGTGCCAGCAGTGCCCGGCGGAGTAATCAGCCCCAGCATTTT.